This T cell receptor (beta chain) appears in the sequencing data of a study of blood T cell repertoires in COVID-19. How the authors handled the data: Amplification with reference gene primers provided the estimates of nucleated cell counts. The table came from immunoSEQ multiplex PCR; TCRdb's copy has only in-frame clones and leaves some out. That table furnishes V, J and clone size, whereas the DNA furnished D and trimming. Of 400,000 to 450,000 clones in the sample, roughly 88% are singletons; the top ten hold 0.6%. The study drew participants aged about 18 to 89 years from around 24 US areas. Among Cohort 3 donors, those recovered had two negative PCRs, clearance, or symptom resolution. The clonotype comes from a man younger than 35 who had recovered from COVID-19. Sequencing used PBMCs or T cells enriched from blood (not recorded which).

CDR3 in amino acids: CASSVEEGAHSPLHF. In DNA form, the CDR3 reads TGTGCCAGCAGCGTAGAGGAGGGGGCGCATTCACCCCTCCACTTT. J is TRBJ1-6 and V is TRBV9; TRBD1 aligns across 7 bases. With 0 bases clipped from V and 8 bases from J, the junction kept 5 bases outside the gene matches. Germline assignment: CDR1 SGDLS and CDR2 YYNGEE. The CDR3 has 15 amino acids.